Listed here is a single T cell receptor beta chain. The data were obtained in a study of blood T cell repertoires in COVID-19. Study as a whole: The United States, Italy and Spain supplied acute and convalescent COVID-19 samples. From T cells, B-cell-depleted T cells, or PBMCs came the material, which was cDNA or gDNA.

Original methodology: Estimation of nucleated cell counts relied on the amplification of reference gene primers. Sequencing was performed with immunoSEQ multiplex PCR; in TCRdb, only in-frame clones are kept and a portion is missing. That table is the source of V, J and clone size, and D and trimming were worked out from the DNA. Altogether under 250,000 clones are present, roughly 84% being singletons, with the ten largest covering 13%. The sequence was collected from a human donor in a cohort sampled during active COVID-19. Material for sequencing was peripheral blood.

CDR3 DNA: TGTGCCAGCAGCTTAGTCATTACCCTCACAGGGATTATCGGTGGCTACACCTTC. Residues: CASSLVITLTGIIGGYTF. This chain joins TRBV13 and TRBJ1-2, with D tentatively TRBD1 (6 bases). There are 18 residues in the CDR3. V gave up 1 base and J gave up 7 bases, with 25 bases separating them. Germline V gene data show CDR1 as PRHDT and CDR2 as FYEKMQ (reference sequence).